This T cell receptor (beta chain) was recorded in a study of blood T cell repertoires in COVID-19 (dated by TCRdb to the early 2020s). Turning to the overall study: The collaborator samples originated in the United States, Italy and Spain and spanned the acute and convalescent phases of COVID-19. The material from the prospective study consisted of cDNA or gDNA derived from T cells, B-cell-depleted T cells, or PBMCs. Subjects who had been exposed to COVID-19, were actively infected with it, or had recovered from it provided the deeply sampled blood TCRbeta repertoires that made up the dataset. Sample metadata almost always included a de-identified subject ID, COVID-19 status, age in years and sex. The repertoires were released in a freely available public database intended as a resource for research on the immune response to SARS-CoV-2. The samples were drawn from two sources: the first 160 participants of the ongoing ImmuneRACE study, and 950 to 1,500 subjects contributed by 6 global collaborators. Where available, HLA class I and class II types were obtained from metadata supplied by the sample provider rather than from assay-based typing. Overall study outcomes, separate from this receptor: The amount of clinical and demographic metadata varied by source and participant and was provided uncurated.

TCRbeta CDR3 regions were amplified from genomic DNA using the immunoSEQ Assay, a bias-controlled multiplex PCR. The authors' pipeline ran thus. The number of nucleated cells in each sample was estimated by amplification of reference gene primers within the assay. To quantify the absolute abundance of each unique TCRbeta CDR3 rearrangement, sequence reads were collapsed and filtered. For each sample, productive Simpson clonality was calculated as the square root of Simpson's diversity index over productive rearrangements. The table was pulled from immuneACCESS by TCRdb, which kept in-frame rearrangements only. Such tables lose some clones; where checked, under half of the loss comes from unresolved V genes, and the rest has no known cause. From that table come the V and J calls and clone size; the DNA was used to work out D and trimming. Counted in this sample were 100,000 to 150,000 clones; approximately 85% of them appeared once. The top ten clonotypes cover about 3% of the sample.

One collaborating source in Seattle enrolled patients during active infection and followed them longitudinally through the course of disease. Whole blood was collected in K2EDTA tubes by collaborating institutions according to the institutions' own protocols. For TCRbeta analysis, collaborators shipped samples as frozen whole blood, isolated PBMCs, or DNA extracted from either of those sample types. In the case of this clone: It has no known antigen specificity. Nothing much larger sits one base from this clone, and base qualities are not available.

The cysteine opens and the phenylalanine closes a CDR3 of 13 amino acids. CDR3 DNA is the only sequence kept; it has 39 bases, read in frame from the first base. V sheds 6 bases and J sheds 4 bases, leaving 9 bases between their ends. Taken from the germline V gene (reference sequence), the CDR1 and CDR2 loops are PRHDT and FYEKMQ. This clonotype was sampled from an elderly woman with COVID-19, enrolled during active disease. The specimen sequenced was peripheral blood. The chain links TRBV13 with TRBJ2-2; the best D guess is TRBD1, with 6 bases matching. The CDR3 region: CASRPQGTGELFF. Read as DNA, the sequence is TGTGCCAGCAGGCCACAGGGCACCGGGGAGCTGTTTTTT.